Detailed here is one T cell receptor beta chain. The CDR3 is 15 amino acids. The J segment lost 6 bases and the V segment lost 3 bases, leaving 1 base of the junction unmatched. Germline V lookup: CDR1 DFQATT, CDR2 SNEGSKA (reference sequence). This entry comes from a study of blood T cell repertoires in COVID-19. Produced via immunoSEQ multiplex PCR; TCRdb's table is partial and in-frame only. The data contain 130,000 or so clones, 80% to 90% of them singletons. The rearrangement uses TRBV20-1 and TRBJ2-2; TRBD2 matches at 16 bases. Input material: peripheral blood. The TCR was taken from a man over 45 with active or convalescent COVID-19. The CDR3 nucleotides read TGCAGTGCTAGTGGGACTAGCGGGGGGGCCGGGGAGCTGTTTTTT. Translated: CSASGTSGGAGELFF.